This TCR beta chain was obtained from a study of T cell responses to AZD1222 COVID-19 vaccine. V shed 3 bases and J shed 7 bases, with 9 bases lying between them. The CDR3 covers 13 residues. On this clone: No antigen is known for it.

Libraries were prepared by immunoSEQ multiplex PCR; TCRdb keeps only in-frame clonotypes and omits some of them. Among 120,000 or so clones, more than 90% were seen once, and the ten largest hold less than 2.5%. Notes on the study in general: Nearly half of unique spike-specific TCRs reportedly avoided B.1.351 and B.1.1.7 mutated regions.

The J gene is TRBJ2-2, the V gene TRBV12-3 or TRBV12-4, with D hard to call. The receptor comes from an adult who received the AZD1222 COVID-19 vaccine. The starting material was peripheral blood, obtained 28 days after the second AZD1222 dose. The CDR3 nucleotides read TGTGCCAGCAGTTTCGGATTGCTCGGGGAGCTGTTTTTT. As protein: CASSFGLLGELFF.